Detailed here is one TCR beta chain. The V gene end was trimmed by 7 bases and the J gene end by 4 bases; junction bases not matched to a gene: 5. The CDR3 loop spans 13 amino acids. Germline assignment: CDR1 MNHEY and CDR2 SMNVEV (reference sequence). The authors' processing: Reference gene primers were amplified, and this amplification served to estimate nucleated cell counts. This table comes from immunoSEQ multiplex PCR, and its TCRdb copy is limited to in-frame clones, with some not included. V, J and clone size derive from that table, while D and trimming were established from the DNA sequence. The sample lists about 150,000 clones, roughly 80% occurring once. This sample stems from a study of blood T cell repertoires in COVID-19. Across the whole study: The origin of the acute and convalescent COVID-19 samples was the United States, Italy and Spain. Sources were T cells, B-cell-depleted T cells, or PBMCs; the material itself was cDNA or gDNA.

Sequenced material: peripheral blood. The V and J genes are TRBV27 and TRBJ1-2; TRBD1 agrees at 8 bases. The sequence derives from a woman over 75 with acute or convalescent COVID-19. DNA for the CDR3: TGTGCCAGCAAGGACAGGGAAGGCTATGGCTACACCTTC. The encoded protein is CASKDREGYGYTF.